This TCR beta chain emerged from a study of cytomegalovirus exposure and HLA in healthy donors. For the study at large: Unique TCRs from HLA-typed donors, around 79 million of them, were held in an early data release. Study-level results: Follow-up analysis seemed to connect common viral pathogens with several of the most significant clusters identified. Among the sequence variants, a highly shared cluster was likely an artifact of sequencing.

Both 60 Vbeta primers and 13 Jbeta primers went into the PCR. The protocol was immunoSEQ multiplex PCR, while the TCRdb copy is restricted to in-frame clones and leaves out a portion. This table has approximately 140,000 clones, around 78% appearing once. Concerning this clone itself: Its antigen is not identified.

Per the germline V gene, CDR1 is ENHRY and CDR2 is SYGVKD. This CDR3 spans 14 amino acids. With V trimmed by 2 bases and J by 5 bases, 4 bases remained unmatched. V gene TRBV10-3 combines with J gene TRBJ2-7, with 9 bases that match TRBD1. This TCR derives from a woman aged 45-59 years in good health and CMV-seronegative. The sample consisted of PBMCs. The CDR3 coding sequence is TGTGCCATCAGTGAGGACCGGGACAGGGACGAGCAGTACGTC. Encoded protein: CAISEDRDRDEQYV.